This TCR beta chain stems from a study of OX40 agonist ivuxolimab in advanced cancers. As for the study in general: While on treatment, patients had intravenous ivuxolimab at 0.01 to 10 mg/kg every 2 weeks. Head and neck, renal cell, melanoma or hepatocellular carcinoma were the cancers that dose-escalation patients had.

This table comes from immunoSEQ multiplex PCR, and its TCRdb copy is limited to in-frame clones, with some not included. The sample includes more than 50,000 clones, approximately 81% of them seen just once. This sample comprised CD4+ or CD8+ T cells sorted from blood, obtained in a trial of the OX40 agonist ivuxolimab. This TCR was recovered from an adult with an advanced solid tumor such as melanoma, head and neck, liver or kidney cancer.

CDR3 residues: CASRGQGNNEQYF. The CDR3 region has the DNA TGTGCCAGCAGAGGGCAGGGGAACAACGAGCAGTACTTC. The rearrangement joins TRBV5-4 to TRBJ2-5, with D possibly matching TRBD1 (6 bases). The J call may be in error: the DNA end matches TRBJ2-7 better. The CDR3 is 13 residues long. The germline V gene encodes CDR1 SGHNT and CDR2 YYREEE (reference sequence).